Listed below are T cell receptor beta chains from one sample, sequenced in a study of cytomegalovirus exposure and HLA in healthy donors. The method was immunoSEQ multiplex PCR; TCRdb's version includes in-frame clones alone and lacks a portion of them. The sample includes approximately 130,000 clones, more than 65% of them seen just once. Sequencing was performed on PBMCs. The receptors here all came from a man younger than 35 in good health and CMV-seronegative. CDR3s include the opening cysteine and the closing phenylalanine or tryptophan. The order of the fields is clone size, D gene, V gene, J gene, CDR3 protein, CDR3 DNA. The D gene is left open where the match is weak. The listing skips clone size in some rows; elsewhere it reads once, few, many or a size class.

abundance: NA
d_gene: NA
v_gene: TRBV4-3
j_gene: TRBJ1-1
CDR3aa: CASSGDTRVNEAFF
CDR3nt: TGCGCCAGCAGCGGGGACACTCGTGTTAATGAAGCTTTCTTT

abundance: NA
d_gene: TRBD2
v_gene: TRBV4-1
j_gene: TRBJ2-2
CDR3aa: CASSQDSGGAGELFF
CDR3nt: TGCGCCAGCAGCCAAGACAGCGGGGGAGCCGGGGAGCTGTTTTTT

abundance: NA
d_gene: TRBD1
v_gene: TRBV4-1
j_gene: TRBJ1-5
CDR3aa: CASSRSLETGTVDQPQHF
CDR3nt: TGCGCCAGCAGCCGATCCTTAGAGACAGGGACGGTGGATCAGCCCCAGCATTTT

abundance: NA
d_gene: NA
v_gene: TRBV6-1
j_gene: TRBJ1-1
CDR3aa: CASRGVGNTEAFF
CDR3nt: TGTGCCAGCAGGGGAGTTGGGAACACTGAAGCTTTCTTT

abundance: few
d_gene: NA
v_gene: TRBV4-3
j_gene: TRBJ2-2
CDR3aa: CASSQKEQGDGTGELFF
CDR3nt: TGCGCCAGCAGCCAGAAAGAACAGGGAGACGGCACCGGGGAGCTGTTTTTT

abundance: NA
d_gene: NA
v_gene: TRBV19
j_gene: TRBJ1-2
CDR3aa: CASISPGRFGYTF
CDR3nt: TGTGCCAGTATCAGCCCGGGGAGGTTTGGCTACACCTTC

abundance: NA
d_gene: NA
v_gene: TRBV7-3
j_gene: TRBJ2-3
CDR3aa: CASSFRDSTDTQYF
CDR3nt: TGTGCCAGCAGTTTCCGGGATAGCACAGATACGCAGTATTTT

abundance: NA
d_gene: TRBD1
v_gene: TRBV13
j_gene: TRBJ2-6
CDR3aa: CASSSGQGASRANVLTF
CDR3nt: TGTGCCAGCAGCTCTGGACAGGGGGCATCCAGGGCCAACGTCCTGACTTTC

abundance: once
d_gene: TRBD1
v_gene: TRBV5-1
j_gene: TRBJ2-1
CDR3aa: CASRPGTGNNEQFF
CDR3nt: TGCGCCAGCAGACCCGGGACAGGGAACAATGAGCAGTTCTTC

abundance: once
d_gene: TRBD2
v_gene: TRBV4-1
j_gene: TRBJ2-5
CDR3aa: CASSQAGLAGGETQYF
CDR3nt: TGCGCCAGCAGCCAAGCGGGACTAGCGGGGGGGGAGACCCAGTACTTC

abundance: NA
d_gene: NA
v_gene: TRBV4-3
j_gene: TRBJ2-5
CDR3aa: CASSQDRLSEQETQYF
CDR3nt: TGCGCCAGCAGCCAAGATAGACTTAGCGAGCAAGAGACCCAGTACTTC

abundance: few
d_gene: TRBD2
v_gene: TRBV27
j_gene: TRBJ2-3
CDR3aa: CASSMTSGATDTQYF
CDR3nt: TGTGCCAGCAGTATGACTAGCGGGGCGACAGATACGCAGTATTTT

abundance: NA
d_gene: TRBD1
v_gene: TRBV5-1
j_gene: TRBJ1-2
CDR3aa: CASSLGGRQGKNYGYTF
CDR3nt: TGCGCCAGCAGCTTGGGGGGTAGACAGGGGAAGAACTATGGCTACACCTTC

abundance: NA
d_gene: NA
v_gene: TRBV19
j_gene: TRBJ1-3
CDR3aa: CASSIDSSGNTIYF
CDR3nt: TGTGCCAGTAGTATTGACTCCTCTGGAAACACCATATATTTT

abundance: NA
d_gene: TRBD1
v_gene: TRBV5-1
j_gene: TRBJ2-7
CDR3aa: CASSFTGGSSYEQYF
CDR3nt: TGCGCCAGCAGCTTTACAGGGGGGAGCTCCTACGAGCAGTACTTC

abundance: NA
d_gene: TRBD1
v_gene: TRBV7-2
j_gene: TRBJ1-1
CDR3aa: CASSPVRTGNTEAFF
CDR3nt: TGTGCCAGCAGCCCAGTAAGGACAGGGAACACTGAAGCTTTCTTT

abundance: NA
d_gene: TRBD1
v_gene: TRBV2
j_gene: TRBJ1-2
CDR3aa: CASSQGQGTYGYTF
CDR3nt: TGTGCCAGCAGCCAAGGACAGGGGACCTATGGCTACACCTTC

abundance: NA
d_gene: NA
v_gene: TRBV7-8
j_gene: TRBJ2-3
CDR3aa: CASSSDRHPQYF
CDR3nt: TGTGCCAGCAGCTCAGACAGGCATCCGCAGTATTTT

abundance: NA
d_gene: NA
v_gene: TRBV7-8
j_gene: TRBJ2-7
CDR3aa: CASSHQGLGYEQYF
CDR3nt: TGTGCCAGCAGCCACCAGGGTCTGGGATACGAGCAGTACTTC

abundance: NA
d_gene: NA
v_gene: TRBV7-6
j_gene: TRBJ2-3
CDR3aa: CASSLKSLDTQYF
CDR3nt: TGTGCCAGCAGCTTAAAATCTTTGGATACGCAGTATTTT

abundance: once
d_gene: TRBD1
v_gene: TRBV19
j_gene: TRBJ1-1
CDR3aa: CASSIGTGRTEAFF
CDR3nt: TGTGCCAGTAGTATAGGGACAGGGAGGACTGAAGCTTTCTTT

abundance: NA
d_gene: TRBD1
v_gene: TRBV14
j_gene: TRBJ2-3
CDR3aa: CASSQGLGDRGTDTQYF
CDR3nt: TGTGCCAGCAGCCAAGGCCTCGGGGACAGGGGCACAGATACGCAGTATTTT

abundance: NA
d_gene: NA
v_gene: TRBV19
j_gene: TRBJ2-7
CDR3aa: CASSKRGQGTDEQYF
CDR3nt: TGTGCCAGTAGTAAAAGGGGGCAGGGGACTGATGAGCAGTACTTC

abundance: NA
d_gene: NA
v_gene: TRBV29-1
j_gene: TRBJ1-2
CDR3aa: CSVDHAGGYTF
CDR3nt: TGCAGCGTTGATCACGCGGGTGGCTACACCTTC

abundance: NA
d_gene: NA
v_gene: TRBV10-3
j_gene: TRBJ1-1
CDR3aa: CAISEPFTRGSTEAFF
CDR3nt: TGTGCCATCAGTGAGCCATTTACGCGGGGCAGCACTGAAGCTTTCTTT

abundance: once
d_gene: NA
v_gene: TRBV9
j_gene: TRBJ2-7
CDR3aa: CASSVGQSLAYEQYF
CDR3nt: TGTGCCAGCAGCGTCGGACAGAGTCTAGCCTACGAGCAGTACTTC

abundance: NA
d_gene: NA
v_gene: TRBV15
j_gene: TRBJ1-6
CDR3aa: CATSRGRGGNSPLHF
CDR3nt: TGTGCCACCAGCAGAGGGAGGGGAGGGAATTCACCCCTCCACTTT

abundance: NA
d_gene: NA
v_gene: TRBV19
j_gene: TRBJ2-1
CDR3aa: CASSFDRSSYNEQFF
CDR3nt: TGTGCCAGTAGTTTCGACAGGAGCTCCTACAATGAGCAGTTCTTC

abundance: NA
d_gene: NA
v_gene: TRBV9
j_gene: TRBJ2-5
CDR3aa: CASSVSGVETQYF
CDR3nt: TGTGCCAGCAGCGTATCCGGGGTAGAGACCCAGTACTTC

abundance: few
d_gene: NA
v_gene: TRBV12-5
j_gene: TRBJ1-2
CDR3aa: CASGLVRGYPYGYTF
CDR3nt: TGTGCTAGTGGTTTGGTAAGAGGGTACCCCTATGGCTACACCTTC

abundance: NA
d_gene: TRBD2
v_gene: TRBV5-4
j_gene: TRBJ2-7
CDR3aa: CASSSTGTSGVEQYF
CDR3nt: TGTGCCAGCAGCAGCACAGGGACTAGCGGGGTCGAGCAGTACTTC

abundance: NA
d_gene: NA
v_gene: TRBV9
j_gene: TRBJ1-1
CDR3aa: CASSVATGTSEAFF
CDR3nt: TGTGCCAGCAGCGTAGCTACGGGAACGTCTGAAGCTTTCTTT

abundance: NA
d_gene: TRBD1
v_gene: TRBV27
j_gene: TRBJ1-1
CDR3aa: CASSFGDRRNTEAFF
CDR3nt: TGTGCCAGCAGTTTTGGGGACAGGAGGAACACTGAAGCTTTCTTT

abundance: NA
d_gene: NA
v_gene: TRBV27
j_gene: TRBJ1-5
CDR3aa: CASSLSADQPQHF
CDR3nt: TGTGCCAGCAGTTTATCAGCGGATCAGCCCCAGCATTTT

abundance: NA
d_gene: NA
v_gene: TRBV2
j_gene: TRBJ1-1
CDR3aa: CASSHPGYTEAFF
CDR3nt: TGTGCCAGCAGTCACCCAGGGTACACTGAAGCTTTCTTT

abundance: NA
d_gene: TRBD1
v_gene: TRBV6-5
j_gene: TRBJ1-2
CDR3aa: CASSYSGQGVYGYTF
CDR3nt: TGTGCCAGCAGTTACTCGGGACAGGGCGTCTATGGCTACACCTTC

abundance: NA
d_gene: NA
v_gene: TRBV6-1
j_gene: TRBJ1-5
CDR3aa: CASSSGQSNQPQHF
CDR3nt: TGTGCCAGCAGTTCAGGGCAGAGCAATCAGCCCCAGCATTTT

abundance: once
d_gene: NA
v_gene: TRBV29-1
j_gene: TRBJ2-7
CDR3aa: CSVGGVNEQYF
CDR3nt: TGCAGCGTTGGCGGGGTCAACGAGCAGTACTTC

abundance: NA
d_gene: TRBD1
v_gene: TRBV18
j_gene: TRBJ2-7
CDR3aa: CASSSQRDRGNYEQYF
CDR3nt: TGTGCCAGCTCATCACAGAGGGACAGGGGAAACTACGAGCAGTACTTC

abundance: NA
d_gene: NA
v_gene: TRBV6-5
j_gene: TRBJ2-3
CDR3aa: CATRAGTDTQYF
CDR3nt: TGTGCCACCAGAGCGGGCACAGATACGCAGTATTTT

abundance: NA
d_gene: NA
v_gene: TRBV7-9
j_gene: TRBJ1-5
CDR3aa: CASSLFSGGENQPQHF
CDR3nt: TGTGCCAGCAGCTTATTCTCTGGGGGCGAAAATCAGCCCCAGCATTTT

abundance: NA
d_gene: TRBD1
v_gene: TRBV6-1
j_gene: TRBJ1-5
CDR3aa: CASSEISQGWNQPQHF
CDR3nt: TGTGCCAGCAGTGAAATCTCACAGGGGTGGAATCAGCCCCAGCATTTT

abundance: NA
d_gene: NA
v_gene: TRBV27
j_gene: TRBJ2-1
CDR3aa: CASSQGGGSYNEQFF
CDR3nt: TGTGCCAGCAGCCAAGGGGGGGGCTCCTACAATGAGCAGTTCTTC

abundance: NA
d_gene: TRBD1
v_gene: TRBV6-1
j_gene: TRBJ1-1
CDR3aa: CASSERQGMNTEAFF
CDR3nt: TGTGCCAGCAGTGAAAGACAGGGGATGAACACTGAAGCTTTCTTT

abundance: once
d_gene: TRBD1
v_gene: TRBV2
j_gene: TRBJ1-1
CDR3aa: CASRAGQMNTEAFF
CDR3nt: TGTGCCAGCAGGGCGGGACAGATGAACACTGAAGCTTTCTTT

abundance: NA
d_gene: NA
v_gene: TRBV7-9
j_gene: TRBJ1-2
CDR3aa: CSSSSVPSNNYGYTF
CDR3nt: TGTTCCAGCAGCTCCGTTCCGAGTAACAACTATGGCTACACCTTC